A single sample is the source of the 9 T cell receptor beta chains below, sequenced in a study of identifying expanded T cells in peripheral blood. Sequencing was performed with immunoSEQ multiplex PCR; in TCRdb, only in-frame clones are kept and a portion is missing. The data show 70,000 to 95,000 clones, 85% to 90% seen once. Sequencing was carried out using blood. Receptor source: a person aged 18 to 70 in good health.

The CDR3 bases are TGTGCCAGCAGCTTGGGCAGAAGGAACTATGGCTACACCTTC. The encoded protein is CASSLGRRNYGYTF. This chain links TRBV5-6 with TRBJ1-2; D remains unclear. The germline V gene encodes CDR1 SGHDT and CDR2 YYEEEE. The V gene lost 0 bases and the J gene lost 2 bases, with 8 bases spanning the gap. This CDR3 is built from 14 residues.

This clone has a handful of counts. The chain links TRBV6-1 to TRBJ2-6; TRBD1 is a possible D gene (5 bases). V lost 5 bases and J lost 0, with 8 bases in between. The CDR3 consists of 15 residues. Germline CDR1 and CDR2: MNHNS and SASEGT. The CDR3 coding sequence is TGTGCCAGCAGTCGAGACAGCTCTGGGGCCAACGTCCTGACTTTC. This codes for CASSRDSSGANVLTF.

The chain combines TRBV18 with TRBJ2-7; maybe TRBD1 (5 bases). The germline CDR1 and CDR2 sequences are KGHSH and LQKENI. The length of the CDR3 is 14 residues. V was cut by 2 bases and J by 5 bases, with 13 bases left in between. The CDR3 protein is CASSPNQDNHEQYF. In DNA, the CDR3 is TGTGCCAGCTCACCAAACCAGGACAACCACGAGCAGTACTTC.

The chain is built from TRBV4-2 and TRBJ2-5, with D maybe TRBD2 (5 bases). V lost 1 base and J 3 bases, leaving 12 bases between the germline ends. This CDR3 has 15 amino acids. Germline values: CDR1 LGHNA, CDR2 YNFKEQ. Here the CDR3 DNA reads TGTGCCAGCAGCCAAGGGGGAGCAGCCGAAGAGACCCAGTACTTC. This encodes CASSQGGAAEETQYF.

CDR3 in amino acids: CASSKPGLAGVPPNTQYF. The CDR3 DNA is TGCGCCAGCAGCAAGCCGGGACTAGCGGGAGTACCCCCGAATACGCAGTATTTT. J is TRBJ2-3 and V is TRBV5-1, with 14 bases identical to TRBD2. CDR1 SGHRS and CDR2 YFSETQ come from the germline V gene. V lost 4 bases, J lost 7 bases, and 14 bases stayed unmatched. The CDR3 sequence is 18 residues long.

The genes are TRBV6-5 and TRBJ1-1, with D possibly TRBD1 on 6 matching bases. CDR1 is MNHEY and CDR2 is SVGAGI in the germline V gene. CDR3 length equals 15 residues. V gave up 4 bases and J gave up 4 bases, with 16 bases separating them. For the CDR3, the DNA is TGTGCCAGCAGTTTAACACAGGGCGCGCTCACTGAAGCTTTCTTT. Translated: CASSLTQGALTEAFF.

The V call is TRBV7-2, the J call TRBJ2-7, with 10 bases that match TRBD1. CDR1 SGHTA and CDR2 FQGNSA come from the germline V gene. The CDR3 sequence is 16 residues long. V was clipped by 2 bases and J by 2 bases; unmatched bases: 6. CDR3 residues: CASSLTGTGAPYEQYF. The CDR3 DNA reads as TGTGCCAGCAGCTTAACCGGGACAGGGGCCCCCTACGAGCAGTACTTC.

To note about this clone: Possible read error: a much larger clone is one base away. At the DNA level, this CDR3 is encoded by other sequences in the same sample as well. The chain employs TRBV28 and TRBJ2-7; D gene uncertain. The CDR3 loop spans 10 amino acids. Germline V CDR1 and CDR2: MDHEN, SYDVKM. Trimming left V 5 bases short and J 2 bases short, with 1 base between. The CDR3 region has the DNA TGTGCCAGCAGTACCTACGAGCAGTACTTC. Protein: CASSTYEQYF.

The chain's CDR3 is CSVSGSHTDTQYF. The CDR3 nucleotides are TGCAGCGTTAGCGGGTCCCACACAGATACGCAGTATTTT. V gene TRBV29-1 combines with J gene TRBJ2-3; weak D call: TRBD2 (6 bases). Germline V gene lookup returns CDR1 SQVTM and CDR2 ANQGSEA. Trimming shortened V by 5 bases and J by 2 bases, and 11 bases separated the two germline ends. The CDR3 contains 13 residues.